This TCR beta chain came from a study of blood T cell repertoires in COVID-19. Study information: Samples of COVID-19 (acute and convalescent) were obtained from the United States, Italy and Spain. T cells, B-cell-depleted T cells, or PBMCs provided the cDNA or gDNA that served as material.

Using immunoSEQ multiplex PCR, the repertoire was profiled, and TCRdb retains in-frame clones only, with some absent. The sample yields about 250,000 clones, around 90% seen once. There are 15 residues in the CDR3. Germline V lookup: CDR1 SGHRS, CDR2 YFSETQ. Trimming pared 0 bases from V and 0 bases from J, leaving 7 bases between. This clone was seen once. The receptor was derived from a woman in her 30s with acute COVID-19. This chain connects TRBV5-1 to TRBJ2-1; no reliable D call. Material for sequencing was PBMCs or T cells enriched from blood (not recorded which). The CDR3 reads CASSLAPFSYNEQFF. The CDR3, as DNA: TGCGCCAGCAGCTTGGCTCCGTTCTCCTACAATGAGCAGTTCTTC.